The subject of this entry is one T cell receptor (beta chain). Its antigen is unknown. The entry originates in a study of T cell repertoires in cytomegalovirus infection. Study-wide context: Public TCR beta signatures were indicative of both CMV infection and a matching HLA type.

Points from the study as a whole: CMV-specific TCR beta clonotypes restricted by HLA-C dominated the ex vivo response. Adding up the frequency of public TCR beta families identified people who carried CMV plus the relevant HLA.

TCRdb analysed the reads with MiXCR anew, one entry per CDR3 protein. The sample carries some 250,000 distinct CDR3 sequences, roughly 10% recorded once. The TCR was taken from a human donor in good health (CMV status not recorded). Some clones in this sample may be carry-over from other donors' samples. The sequenced sample was PBMCs.

As DNA, the CDR3 is TGCGCCAGCAGCCAGGAGCAGCTCTACGAGCAGTACTTC. It is translated as CASSQEQLYEQYF. The chain combines TRBV4-3 with TRBJ2-7; D gene uncertain. V was cut by 3 bases and J by 3 bases, with 9 bases left in between. The CDR3 is 13 residues long. Germline V CDR1 and CDR2: LGHNA, YSLEER.